This T cell receptor beta chain was sequenced for a study of cytomegalovirus exposure and HLA in healthy donors. Turning to the study itself: Unique TCRs from HLA-typed donors, 70 million to 100 million of them, were held in an early data release.

The ends lost 2 bases at V and 4 bases at J; junction bases unmatched: 8. CDR1 and CDR2 from the germline V gene are WSHSY and SAAADI. The CDR3 spans 18 residues. This PCR relied on a set of 60 Vbeta primers and 13 Jbeta primers. The protocol was immunoSEQ multiplex PCR, while the TCRdb copy is restricted to in-frame clones and leaves out a portion. The data hold about 160,000 clones, with around 80% observed a single time. Comments on this clone: Its cognate antigen is unknown.

General observations from the study: Among immune exposure information, only CMV serostatus was available. The classifier was said to identify cytomegalovirus status with high specificity and sensitivity.

This receptor was identified in a man aged 40-50 years in good health and CMV-seronegative. This sequence joins TRBV10-2 and TRBJ2-5; 15 positions agree with TRBD2. The sequenced material came from PBMCs. DNA of the CDR3: TGCGCCAGCAGTGAGCCGAGGACTAGCGGGAGGGCCCGAGAGACCCAGTACTTC. Its translation is CASSEPRTSGRARETQYF.